This T cell receptor beta chain appears in the sequencing data of a study of cytomegalovirus exposure and HLA in healthy donors. The roughly 120-subject validation cohort, separate from the approximately 670-subject first cohort, included the donors. Clones were sequenced by immunoSEQ multiplex PCR, and TCRdb holds only the in-frame ones, with some missing. Of about 73,000 clones listed, 95% are singletons. The CDR3 covers 13 residues. V was clipped by 3 bases and J by 1 base, with 6 bases between them. Germline loops: CDR1 SGHTA, CDR2 FQGTGA. Broader study findings: The tendency of first-cohort TCR clusters to co-occur in the 120 or so validation repertoires was the finding of a later analysis. High sensitivity and specificity were reportedly achieved when the classifier diagnosed cytomegalovirus status.

As concerns this clone: Its antigen is currently unknown.

The source is a young man in good health and CMV-seronegative. The sample consisted of PBMCs. J is TRBJ1-1 and V is TRBV7-3; D is possibly TRBD1 (5 bases). The CDR3 region is CASSLTENTEAFF. Here the CDR3 DNA reads TGTGCCAGCAGCTTGACAGAGAACACTGAAGCTTTCTTT.